The 24 T cell receptor beta chains presented below share a single source sample, sequenced in a study of Ad26.COV2.S vaccination and SARS-CoV-2 variants. TCRdb's table, derived via immunoSEQ multiplex PCR, lists solely in-frame clones and lacks some. The sample contains roughly 410,000 clones, under 90% of which appear only once. Noted treatment: around 19 received Ad26.COV2.S at low or high dose, single or two shots; about five received placebo; per-sample allocation not given. On day 63 after the first injection, vaccine and placebo recipients gave samples. Specimen: peripheral blood, collected in a trial of Ad26.COV2.S vaccine versus placebo. These receptors were obtained from a person aged 18-65 years who received the Ad26.COV2.S COVID-19 vaccine or a placebo.

This clone appeared once. The chain employs TRBV27 and TRBJ2-3; TRBD2 matches 9 bases. Germline CDR1 MNHEY, CDR2 SMNVEV (reference sequence). The CDR3 covers 16 residues. J gave up 2 bases and V 3 bases, and 6 bases lay outside the gene matches. CDR3 coding DNA: TGTGCCAGCAGTTTGAGGACTAGCGCGACCACAGATACGCAGTATTTT. Protein sequence: CASSLRTSATTDTQYF.

This chain uses TRBV9 with TRBJ2-1, with D unclear. This CDR3 contains 13 residues. The V gene's germline CDR1 is SGDLS and CDR2 YYNGEE. V was clipped by 4 bases and J by 8 bases, with 13 bases between them. The CDR3 region has the DNA TGTGCCAGCAGCTATTGGTCTGGGGATGAGCAGTTCTTC. Protein product: CASSYWSGDEQFF.

This rearrangement joins TRBV24-1 to TRBJ2-2; TRBD1 aligns across 8 bases. Losses at the gene ends were 6 bases for V and 3 bases for J; bases not matched to a gene: 8. CDR3 length: 16 residues. In germline, CDR1 is KGHDR, CDR2 SFDVKD. CDR3 nucleotide sequence: TGTGCCACCAGTCGCTCAGGGGGCGCGGACACCGGGGAGCTGTTTTTT. Its translation is CATSRSGGADTGELFF.

The genes are TRBV27 and TRBJ1-2; TRBD1 is a possible D gene (5 bases). The germline V gene encodes CDR1 MNHEY and CDR2 SMNVEV (reference sequence). V lost 5 bases and J 6 bases, leaving 19 bases between the germline ends. The CDR3 sequence is 15 residues long. The CDR3 DNA reads TGTGCCAGCAGTACCACCCGGGACCCGAGGAATGGCTACACCTTC. It translates to CASSTTRDPRNGYTF.

The chain uses TRBV5-1 and TRBJ1-6, with D uncertain. Trimming cost V 0 bases and J 7 bases, with 8 bases left between them. Germline CDR1 is SGHRS and CDR2 is YFSETQ. The CDR3 is 14 amino acids. The CDR3 reads CASSLGRENSPLHF. CDR3 coding DNA: TGCGCCAGCAGCTTGGGGAGGGAGAATTCACCCCTCCACTTT.

The gene calls are TRBV5-1 and TRBJ2-5, with 7 bases matching TRBD1. V was pared by 7 bases and J by 1 base, with 4 bases of the junction left unmatched. This CDR3 has 13 residues. From germline, CDR1 is SGHRS and CDR2 YFSETQ. This CDR3 is CASATGVQETQYF. CDR3 coding DNA: TGCGCCAGCGCTACAGGGGTCCAAGAGACCCAGTACTTC.

V gene TRBV3-1 (or the pseudogene TRBV3-2) combines with J gene TRBJ1-4; tentative D call: TRBD1 (6 bases). Trimming took off 2 bases at V and 6 bases at J, with 10 bases between the two ends. CDR1 is LGHDT, CDR2 YNNKEL, per germline (reference sequence). The CDR3 covers 14 residues. This chain's CDR3 is CASSQRGFDEKLFF. The CDR3, as DNA: TGTGCCAGCAGCCAAAGGGGGTTCGATGAAAAACTGTTTTTT.

The CDR3 here is CASTVGGASYGEAFF. The CDR3 coding sequence is TGTGCCAGTACGGTAGGGGGAGCTTCCTACGGCGAAGCTTTCTTT. V and J are TRBV19 and TRBJ1-1; D may be TRBD1 (6 bases). In germline, CDR1 is LNHDA, CDR2 SQIVND (reference sequence). This CDR3 is built from 15 residues. V was cut by 7 bases and J by 8 bases, with 23 bases left in between.

CDR3 coding DNA: TGTGCCAGCAGTGAAACCGGCACGATGAACACTGAAGCTTTCTTT. This encodes CASSETGTMNTEAFF. This sequence joins TRBV2 and TRBJ1-1; no clear D gene. Looked up from germline, CDR1 is SNHLY and CDR2 is FYNNEI. The CDR3 covers 15 residues. V lost 2 bases and J lost 0, with 10 bases in between. Full variable domain (missing parts from reference TRBV2 and TRBJ1-1): EPEVTQTPSHQVTQMGQEVILRCVPISNHLYFYWYRQILGQKVEFLVSFYNNEISEKSEIFDDQFSVERPDGSNFTLKIRSTKLEDSAMYFCASSETGTMNTEAFFGQGTRLTVV.

This chain joins TRBV2 and TRBJ1-1, with a weak D call TRBD1 (5 bases). This CDR3 has 13 residues. The V gene's germline CDR1 is SNHLY and CDR2 FYNNEI. The ends were cut back, 10 bases at V and 1 base at J, with 13 bases in the middle. The CDR3 is CATSDRTNTEAFF. In DNA form, the CDR3 reads TGTGCCACCTCCGACAGAACGAACACTGAAGCTTTCTTT.

The chain joins TRBV29-1 to TRBJ2-1; 7 bases agree with TRBD1. The CDR3 spans 15 residues. With V trimmed by 6 bases and J by 6 bases, 14 bases remained unmatched. Germline lookup yields CDR1 SQVTM and CDR2 ANQGSEA. CDR3 sequence reads: CSVDTGAFWGNEQFF. The DNA of the CDR3 is TGCAGCGTGGACACAGGGGCCTTCTGGGGCAATGAGCAGTTCTTC.

This chain links TRBV7-9 with TRBJ1-5; D perhaps matches TRBD1 (6 bases). This CDR3 is built from 16 residues. Trimming shortened V by 3 bases and J by 2 bases, and 14 bases separated the two germline ends. The germline gives CDR1 SEHNR, CDR2 FQNEAQ (reference sequence). CDR3 protein: CASSLGAGLGNQPQHF. CDR3 DNA: TGTGCCAGCAGCTTGGGGGCGGGGTTAGGCAATCAGCCCCAGCATTTT. The full variable domain, with the rest looked up from reference TRBV7-9 and TRBJ1-5, is DTGVSQNPRHKITKRGQNVTFRCDPISEHNRLYWYRQTLGQGPEFLTYFQNEAQLEKSRLLSDRFSAERPKGSFSTLEIQRTEQGDSAMYLCASSLGAGLGNQPQHFGDGTRLSIL.

The DNA of the CDR3 is TGTGCCAGCAGCCTCCAATCCAGGGACACTAGCCGCAATGAGCAGTTCTTC. It encodes CASSLQSRDTSRNEQFF. V is TRBV7-4 and J is TRBJ2-1, with D perhaps assigned TRBD1 or TRBD2 (6 bases each). V was cut by 5 bases and J by 6 bases, with 23 bases left in between. Germline loops: CDR1 SGHVT, CDR2 SQSDAQ. This CDR3 contains 17 residues. Variable domain in full (rest from reference TRBV7-4 and TRBJ2-1): GAGVSQSPRYKVAKRGRDVALRCDSISGHVTLYWYRQTLGQGSEVLTYSQSDAQRDKSGRPSGRFSAERPERSVSTLKIQRTEQGDSAVYLCASSLQSRDTSRNEQFFGPGTRLTVL.

The V and J genes are TRBV19 and TRBJ2-7, with D perhaps matching TRBD1 (6 bases). CDR1 LNHDA and CDR2 SQIVND come from the germline V gene (reference sequence). Trimming pared 9 bases from V and 0 bases from J, leaving 15 bases between. This CDR3 spans 14 amino acids. CDR3 nucleotide sequence: TGTGCCAGCGGGGTCAGGGGACGCTCCTACGAGCAGTACTTC. As protein: CASGVRGRSYEQYF. The whole variable domain, filled in from reference TRBV19 and TRBJ2-7, reads DGGITQSPKYLFRKEGQNVTLSCEQNLNHDAMYWYRQDPGQGLRLIYYSQIVNDFQKGDIAEGYSVSREKKESFPLTVTSAQKNPTAFYLCASGVRGRSYEQYFGPGTRLTVT.

V is TRBV6-2 or TRBV6-3 and J is TRBJ1-5; D not certain. This CDR3 spans 14 amino acids. Trimming shortened V by 4 bases and J by 0 bases, and 7 bases separated the two germline ends. Germline lookup yields CDR1 MNHEY and CDR2 SVGEGT. The CDR3 bases are TGTGCCAGCAGTTTCAGTCATAGCAATCAGCCCCAGCATTTT. Its translation: CASSFSHSNQPQHF.

The chain recombines TRBV5-1 with TRBJ2-5, with D tentatively TRBD1 (5 bases). Trimming took off 2 bases at V and 2 bases at J, with 13 bases between the two ends. Looked up from germline, CDR1 is SGHRS and CDR2 is YFSETQ. This CDR3 has 15 amino acids. The CDR3 DNA sequence: TGCGCCAGCAGCTTCGATATGACAGTTCAAGAGACCCAGTACTTC. Translation gives CASSFDMTVQETQYF.

The chain recombines TRBV18 with TRBJ1-1; maybe TRBD1 (6 bases). Germline V gene lookup returns CDR1 KGHSH and CDR2 LQKENI. Deletions cut 5 bases from V and 3 bases from J, with 10 bases between. This CDR3 comprises 13 residues. CDR3 sequence: CASSGGLDTEAFF. The CDR3 coding sequence is TGTGCCAGCTCAGGGGGGCTAGACACTGAAGCTTTCTTT.

The chain is built from TRBV7-2 and TRBJ2-5; D remains unclear. V lost 3 bases to trimming and J lost 1 base, with 9 bases between them. Germline V gene lookup returns CDR1 SGHTA and CDR2 FQGNSA. This CDR3 contains 14 residues. CDR3 sequence (DNA): TGTGCCAGCAGCTTCATTACCCCCCAAGAGACCCAGTACTTC. Protein product: CASSFITPQETQYF.

The CDR3 protein is CASSLGPLGIQYF. The CDR3 nucleotides are TGTGCCAGCAGCTTAGGACCATTGGGCATTCAGTACTTC. This chain connects TRBV11-2 to TRBJ2-4; D is unclear. V dropped 1 base and J dropped 9 bases, with 10 bases sitting between them. This CDR3 has 13 amino acids. CDR1 is SGHAT and CDR2 is FQNNGV in the germline V gene. Complete variable domain (other parts from reference TRBV11-2 and TRBJ2-4): EAGVAQSPRYKIIEKRQSVAFWCNPISGHATLYWYQQILGQGPKLLIQFQNNGVVDDSQLPKDRFSAERLKGVDSTLKIQPAKLEDSAVYLCASSLGPLGIQYFGAGTRLSVL.

The CDR3 DNA is TGTGCCAGCAGCCCCGGGGGCAGGGGAGCCAAAAACATTCAGTACTTC. Translated: CASSPGGRGAKNIQYF. The J gene is TRBJ2-4, the V gene TRBV7-3; perhaps D is TRBD1 or TRBD2 (6 bases each). Per germline, CDR1 SGHTA and CDR2 FQGTGA. The CDR3 is 16 amino acids. V was pared by 5 bases and J by 0 bases, with 14 bases between.

This clone was seen only a few times. The chain joins TRBV12-5 to TRBJ1-6, with D possibly matching TRBD1 (5 bases). The CDR3 totals 13 residues. Germline-derived CDR1 and CDR2 are LGHNT and FRNRAP. CDR3 region: CAVGAGYNSPLHF. CDR3 nucleotide sequence: TGTGCCGTTGGTGCAGGGTACAATTCACCCCTCCACTTT. The variable domain in full, completed from reference TRBV12-5 and TRBJ1-6, reads DARVTQTPRHKVTEMGQEVTMRCQPILGHNTVFWYRQTMMQGLELLAYFRNRAPLDDSGMPKDRFSAEMPDATLATLKIQPSEPRDSAVYFCAVGAGYNSPLHFGNGTRLTVT.

The chain links TRBV2 to TRBJ1-1, with 7 bases identical to TRBD1. Per the germline V gene, CDR1 is SNHLY and CDR2 is FYNNEI. Germline trimming cut 6 bases from V and 8 bases from J; bases unmatched to any gene: 6. This CDR3 has 12 amino acids. The CDR3 DNA is TGTGCCAGCAGCGACGACAGGGACGAAGCTTTCTTT. Protein: CASSDDRDEAFF.

V is TRBV7-3 and J is TRBJ1-1; D ambiguous. The CDR3 runs 14 residues. The V end was cut by 2 bases, the J end by 1 base, with 8 bases between. Germline lookup yields CDR1 SGHTA and CDR2 FQGTGA. The CDR3 coding sequence is TGTGCCAGCAGCTTAGGAAATGGGAACACTGAAGCTTTCTTT. Encoded protein: CASSLGNGNTEAFF.

This chain connects TRBV5-1 to TRBJ2-3; 10 nucleotides line up with TRBD2. Unmatched junction bases numbered 10, after V lost 4 bases and J lost 2 bases. CDR1 SGHRS and CDR2 YFSETQ come from the germline V gene. The CDR3 extends over 17 amino acids. The CDR3 DNA sequence: TGCGCCAGCAGCCCGGAGGCTAGCGGGGGACCCACAGATACGCAGTATTTT. Translation gives CASSPEASGGPTDTQYF.